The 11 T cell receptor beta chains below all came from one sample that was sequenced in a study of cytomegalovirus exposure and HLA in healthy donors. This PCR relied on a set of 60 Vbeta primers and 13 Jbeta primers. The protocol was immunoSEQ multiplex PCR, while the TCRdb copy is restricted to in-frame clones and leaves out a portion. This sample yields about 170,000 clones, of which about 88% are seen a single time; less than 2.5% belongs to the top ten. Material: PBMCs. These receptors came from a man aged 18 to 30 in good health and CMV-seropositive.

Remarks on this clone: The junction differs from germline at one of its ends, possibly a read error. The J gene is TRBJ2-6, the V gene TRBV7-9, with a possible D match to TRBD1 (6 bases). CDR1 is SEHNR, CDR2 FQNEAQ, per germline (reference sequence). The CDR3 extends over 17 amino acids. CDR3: CSSSLATGYSGANVLTF. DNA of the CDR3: TGTTCCAGCAGCTTAGCGACAGGCTACTCTGGGGCCAACGTCCTGACTTTC.

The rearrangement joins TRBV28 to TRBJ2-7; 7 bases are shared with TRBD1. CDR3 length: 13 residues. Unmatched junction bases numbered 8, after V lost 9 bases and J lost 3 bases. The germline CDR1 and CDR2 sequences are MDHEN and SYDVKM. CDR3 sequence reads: CASSGTDSYEQYF. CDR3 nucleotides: TGTGCCAGTTCCGGGACAGATAGCTACGAGCAGTACTTC.

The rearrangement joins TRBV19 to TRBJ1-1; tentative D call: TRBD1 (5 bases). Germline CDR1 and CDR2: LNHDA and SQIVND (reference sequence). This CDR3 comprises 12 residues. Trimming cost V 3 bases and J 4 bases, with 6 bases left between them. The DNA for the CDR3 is TGTGCCAGTAGTATCAGGGCCACTGAAGCTTTCTTT. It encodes CASSIRATEAFF.

DNA for the CDR3: TGTGCCAGTAGTCTCCGGACAGGCTACGAGCAGTACTTC. This codes for CASSLRTGYEQYF. The J gene is TRBJ2-7, the V gene TRBV19, with TRBD1 matching over 7 bases. V trimming: 5 bases; J trimming: 3 bases; junction bases outside the gene matches: 4. Germline CDR1 LNHDA, CDR2 SQIVND (reference sequence). The CDR3 has 13 residues.

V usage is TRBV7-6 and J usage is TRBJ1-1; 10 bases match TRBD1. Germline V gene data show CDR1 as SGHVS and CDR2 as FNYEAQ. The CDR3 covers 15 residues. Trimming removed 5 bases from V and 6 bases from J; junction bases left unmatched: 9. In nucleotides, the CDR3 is TGTGCCAGCAGCCACAGACAGGGGGCTTTCGCTGAAGCTTTCTTT. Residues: CASSHRQGAFAEAFF.

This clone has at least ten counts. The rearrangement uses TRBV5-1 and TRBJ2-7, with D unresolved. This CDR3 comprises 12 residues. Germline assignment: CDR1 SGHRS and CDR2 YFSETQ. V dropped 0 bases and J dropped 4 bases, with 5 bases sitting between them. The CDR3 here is CASSLEHYEQYF. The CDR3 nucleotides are TGCGCCAGCAGCTTGGAGCATTACGAGCAGTACTTC.

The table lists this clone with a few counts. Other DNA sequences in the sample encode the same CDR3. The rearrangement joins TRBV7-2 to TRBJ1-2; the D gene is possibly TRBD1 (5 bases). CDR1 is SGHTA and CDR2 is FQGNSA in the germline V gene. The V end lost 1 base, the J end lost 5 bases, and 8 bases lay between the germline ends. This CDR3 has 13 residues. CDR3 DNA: TGTGCCAGCAGCTTAGGGCAGGGTTATGGCTACACCTTC. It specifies CASSLGQGYGYTF.

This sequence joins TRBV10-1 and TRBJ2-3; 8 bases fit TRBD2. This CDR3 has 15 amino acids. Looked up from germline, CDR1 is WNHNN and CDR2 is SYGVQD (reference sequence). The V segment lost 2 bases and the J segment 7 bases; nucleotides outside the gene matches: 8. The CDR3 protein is CASSEGRGGLYTQYF. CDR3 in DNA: TGCGCCAGCAGTGAGGGTCGGGGGGGTTTATATACGCAGTATTTT.

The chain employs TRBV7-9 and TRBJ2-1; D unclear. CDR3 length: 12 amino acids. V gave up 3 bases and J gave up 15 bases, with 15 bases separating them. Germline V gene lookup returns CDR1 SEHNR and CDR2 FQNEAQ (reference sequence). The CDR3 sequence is CASSLGYSYTFF. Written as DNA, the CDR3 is TGTGCCAGCAGCTTGGGCTACAGTTACACGTTCTTC.

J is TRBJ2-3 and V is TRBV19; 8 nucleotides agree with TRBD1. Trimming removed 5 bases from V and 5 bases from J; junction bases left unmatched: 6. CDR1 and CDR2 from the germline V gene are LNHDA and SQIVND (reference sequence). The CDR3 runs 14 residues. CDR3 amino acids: CASSSDRGEDTQYF. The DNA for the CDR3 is TGTGCCAGTAGTTCAGACAGGGGAGAAGATACGCAGTATTTT.

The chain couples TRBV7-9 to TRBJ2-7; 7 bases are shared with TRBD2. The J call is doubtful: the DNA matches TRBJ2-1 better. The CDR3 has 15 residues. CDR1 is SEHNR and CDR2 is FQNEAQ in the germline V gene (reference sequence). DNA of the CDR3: TGTGCCAGCAGCCCACGGGGGGAGTCCTACAATGAGCAGTTCTTC. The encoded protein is CASSPRGESYNEQFF.